This T cell receptor (beta chain) is from a study of T-cell memory formation after mild COVID-19. Whole-study findings and limits: Among clones contracting day 15 to 85, CD4/CD8 was balanced, whereas later expanders leaned CD4+.

This CDR3 has 17 residues. Trimming took 2 bases from V and 2 from J; bases not matched to a gene: 9. The V gene's germline CDR1 is ENHRY and CDR2 SYGVKD. It was 5'RACE with constant-segment primers that produced the TCR alpha and TCR beta cDNA libraries, which carried sample barcodes and UMIs. TCRdb analysed the 5' RACE reads with MiXCR anew, one entry per CDR3 protein. Of more than 250,000 distinct CDR3 sequences in the sample, more than 15% were seen once. This clonotype was found a few times. Its target is unknown. The sequence came from a man between 18 and 29 years old who had mild COVID-19 (a few samples of this study predate the infection). Cell type and time point are not known. The genes are TRBV10-3 and TRBJ2-1; the match to TRBD2 covers 7 bases. Sequencing was performed on PBMCs or a T cell subset sorted from them (not recorded which). The CDR3, as DNA: TGTGCCATCAGTGAGCGAACCGGGACTACCGCCTACAATGAGCAGTTCTTC. Its translation is CAISERTGTTAYNEQFF.